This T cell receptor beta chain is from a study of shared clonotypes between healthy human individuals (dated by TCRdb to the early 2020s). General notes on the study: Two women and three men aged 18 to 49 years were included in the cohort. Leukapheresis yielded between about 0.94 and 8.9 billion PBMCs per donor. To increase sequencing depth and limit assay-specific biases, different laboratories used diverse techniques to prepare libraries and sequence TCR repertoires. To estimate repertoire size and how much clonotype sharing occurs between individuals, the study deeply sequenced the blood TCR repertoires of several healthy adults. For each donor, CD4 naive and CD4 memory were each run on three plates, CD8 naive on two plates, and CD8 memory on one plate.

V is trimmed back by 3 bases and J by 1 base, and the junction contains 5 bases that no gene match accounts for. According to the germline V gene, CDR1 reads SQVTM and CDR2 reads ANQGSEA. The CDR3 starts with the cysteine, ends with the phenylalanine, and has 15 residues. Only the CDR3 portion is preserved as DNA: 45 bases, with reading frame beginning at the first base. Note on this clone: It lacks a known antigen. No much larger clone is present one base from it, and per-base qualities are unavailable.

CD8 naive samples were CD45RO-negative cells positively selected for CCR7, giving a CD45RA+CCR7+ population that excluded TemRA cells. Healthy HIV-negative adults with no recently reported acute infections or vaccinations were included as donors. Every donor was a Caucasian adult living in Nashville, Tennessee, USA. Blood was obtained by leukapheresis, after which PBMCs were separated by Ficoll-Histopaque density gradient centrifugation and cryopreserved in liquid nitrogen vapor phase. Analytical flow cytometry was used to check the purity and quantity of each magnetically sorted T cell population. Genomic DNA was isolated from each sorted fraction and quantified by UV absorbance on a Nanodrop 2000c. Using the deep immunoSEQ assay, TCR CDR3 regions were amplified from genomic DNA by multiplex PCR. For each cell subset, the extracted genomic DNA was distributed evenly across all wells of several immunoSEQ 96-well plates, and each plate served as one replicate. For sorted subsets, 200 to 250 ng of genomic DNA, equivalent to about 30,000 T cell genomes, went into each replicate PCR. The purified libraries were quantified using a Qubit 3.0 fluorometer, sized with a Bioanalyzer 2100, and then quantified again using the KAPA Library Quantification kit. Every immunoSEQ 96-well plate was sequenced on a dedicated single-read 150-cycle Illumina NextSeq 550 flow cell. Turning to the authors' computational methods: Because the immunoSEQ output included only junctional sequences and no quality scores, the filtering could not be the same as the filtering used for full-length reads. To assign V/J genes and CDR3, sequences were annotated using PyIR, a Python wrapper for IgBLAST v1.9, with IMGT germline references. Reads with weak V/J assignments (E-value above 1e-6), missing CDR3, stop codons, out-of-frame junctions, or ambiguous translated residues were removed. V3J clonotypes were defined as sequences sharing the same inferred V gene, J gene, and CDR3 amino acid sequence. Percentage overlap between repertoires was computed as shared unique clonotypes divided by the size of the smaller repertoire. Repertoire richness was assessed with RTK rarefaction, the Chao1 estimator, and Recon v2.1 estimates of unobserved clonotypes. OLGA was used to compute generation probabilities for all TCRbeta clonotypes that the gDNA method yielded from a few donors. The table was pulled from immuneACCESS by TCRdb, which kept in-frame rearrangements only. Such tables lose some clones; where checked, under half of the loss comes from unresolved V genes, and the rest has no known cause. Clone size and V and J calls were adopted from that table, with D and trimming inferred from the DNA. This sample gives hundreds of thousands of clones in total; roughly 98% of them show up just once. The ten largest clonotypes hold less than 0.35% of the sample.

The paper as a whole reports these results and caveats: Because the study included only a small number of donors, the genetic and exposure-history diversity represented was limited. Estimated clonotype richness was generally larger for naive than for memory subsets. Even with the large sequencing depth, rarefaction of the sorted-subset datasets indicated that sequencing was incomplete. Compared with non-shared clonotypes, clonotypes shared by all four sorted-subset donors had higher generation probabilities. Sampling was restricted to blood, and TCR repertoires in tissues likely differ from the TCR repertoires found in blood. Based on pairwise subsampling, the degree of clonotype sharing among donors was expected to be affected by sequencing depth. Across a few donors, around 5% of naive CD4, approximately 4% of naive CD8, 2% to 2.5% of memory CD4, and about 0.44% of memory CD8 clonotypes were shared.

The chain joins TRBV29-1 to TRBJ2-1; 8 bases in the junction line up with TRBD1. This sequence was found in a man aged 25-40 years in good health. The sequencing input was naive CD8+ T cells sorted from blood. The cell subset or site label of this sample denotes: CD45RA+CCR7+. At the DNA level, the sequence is TGCAGCGTTGAGGAGACAGGGGTTTCCTACAATGAGCAGTTCTTC. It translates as CSVEETGVSYNEQFF.